This is a list of T cell receptor beta chains from one sample in a study of graft-versus-host responses after intestinal transplantation. Produced via immunoSEQ multiplex PCR; TCRdb's table is partial and in-frame only. This repertoire shows around 90,000 clones, about 93% found once; its top ten account for approximately 1%. Their target antigens are unknown. The source material was unstimulated CD8+ T cells sorted from spleen or lymph node cells, sampled before transplant. These receptors all come from a human donor who was the organ donor for an intestinal transplant. Both conserved end residues are part of each CDR3. D genes are given only for firm matches. The size of a clone is reported for some rows only, either as once, few or many, or as a class for expanded clones.

V gene: TRBV19
clone size: .
D gene: .
J gene: TRBJ1-2
CDR3 DNA: TGTGCCAGTAGTCCCTTCGAGTGGTCAGGTGGCTACACCTTC
CDR3 protein: CASSPFEWSGGYTF

V gene: TRBV27
clone size: .
D gene: TRBD1
J gene: TRBJ1-5
CDR3 DNA: TGTGCCAGCAGCGACAGGGGCAATCAGCCCCAGCATTTT
CDR3 protein: CASSDRGNQPQHF

V gene: TRBV6-5
clone size: once
D gene: TRBD2
J gene: TRBJ2-7
CDR3 DNA: TGTGCCAGCAGTTCCCCGACTAGCGGCCCCTACGAGCAGTACTTC
CDR3 protein: CASSSPTSGPYEQYF

V gene: TRBV6-1
clone size: once
D gene: TRBD1
J gene: TRBJ2-7
CDR3 DNA: TGTGCCAGCAGTAGAACCAGACAGGGGGAAGACTTC
CDR3 protein: CASSRTRQGEDF

V gene: TRBV21-1
clone size: once
D gene: .
J gene: TRBJ1-6
CDR3 DNA: TGTGCCAGCAGCAAAGGCCGGACAGCTAATTCACCCCTCCACTTT
CDR3 protein: CASSKGRTANSPLHF

V gene: TRBV19
clone size: .
D gene: .
J gene: TRBJ2-1
CDR3 DNA: TGTGCCAGTAGTACCCGTCGGTTCACCTCCTACAATGAGCAGTTCTTC
CDR3 protein: CASSTRRFTSYNEQFF

V gene: TRBV16
clone size: once
D gene: TRBD2
J gene: TRBJ2-1
CDR3 DNA: TGTGCCAGCAGCCATACGCTAGCGGGAGCCTACAATGAGCAGTTCTTC
CDR3 protein: CASSHTLAGAYNEQFF

V gene: TRBV9
clone size: .
D gene: .
J gene: TRBJ1-1
CDR3 DNA: TGTGCCAGCAGCGTGGCGGGTAACACTGAAGCTTTCTTT
CDR3 protein: CASSVAGNTEAFF

V gene: TRBV13
clone size: .
D gene: TRBD1
J gene: TRBJ2-1
CDR3 DNA: TGTGCCAGCAGCTTCGGACAGGGGGTCGGGGAGCAGTTCTTC
CDR3 protein: CASSFGQGVGEQFF

V gene: TRBV11-2
clone size: .
D gene: .
J gene: TRBJ1-2
CDR3 DNA: TGTGCCAGCAGCTTAGAGGCAGGGCCTAACTATGGCTACACCTTC
CDR3 protein: CASSLEAGPNYGYTF

V gene: TRBV19
clone size: .
D gene: .
J gene: TRBJ2-7
CDR3 DNA: TGTGCCAGTAGTATAGGTCTCTGGGCGGGGTACGAGCAGTACTTC
CDR3 protein: CASSIGLWAGYEQYF

V gene: TRBV6-5
clone size: .
D gene: .
J gene: TRBJ2-1
CDR3 DNA: TGTGCCAGCAGTTACTGGACAGTCAATGAGCAGTTCTTC
CDR3 protein: CASSYWTVNEQFF

V gene: TRBV19
clone size: once
D gene: .
J gene: TRBJ2-7
CDR3 DNA: TGTGCCAGTAGTACCGACAGATACTCCTACGAGCAGTACTTC
CDR3 protein: CASSTDRYSYEQYF

V gene: TRBV28
clone size: .
D gene: .
J gene: TRBJ1-1
CDR3 DNA: TGTGCCAGCGGGTCGCCGGGACAATGGAACACTGAAGCTTTCTTT
CDR3 protein: CASGSPGQWNTEAFF

V gene: TRBV27
clone size: few
D gene: TRBD1
J gene: TRBJ1-5
CDR3 DNA: TGTGCCAGCAGTCATCAGGGGGACGGTCAGCCCCAGCATTTT
CDR3 protein: CASSHQGDGQPQHF

V gene: TRBV7-8
clone size: once
D gene: .
J gene: TRBJ1-3
CDR3 DNA: TGTGCCAGCAGTATGGGAACAGGGTTTGGGGCTGGAAACACCATATATTTT
CDR3 protein: CASSMGTGFGAGNTIYF

V gene: TRBV27
clone size: .
D gene: .
J gene: TRBJ1-5
CDR3 DNA: TGTGCCAGCAGTTTAGTCGGGAATCAGCCCCAGCATTTT
CDR3 protein: CASSLVGNQPQHF

V gene: TRBV19
clone size: .
D gene: TRBD1
J gene: TRBJ1-1
CDR3 DNA: TGTGCCAGTAGAACAGGGGGGAACACTGAAGCTTTCTTT
CDR3 protein: CASRTGGNTEAFF

V gene: TRBV5-6
clone size: .
D gene: TRBD1
J gene: TRBJ1-1
CDR3 DNA: TGTGCCACCCTACAGGGGGCGGGGAACACTGAAGCTTTCTTT
CDR3 protein: CATLQGAGNTEAFF

V gene: TRBV5-5
clone size: .
D gene: TRBD1
J gene: TRBJ1-1
CDR3 DNA: TGTGCCAGCAGCTTGAGGGGGCCGAACACTGAAGCTTTCTTT
CDR3 protein: CASSLRGPNTEAFF

V gene: TRBV11-2
clone size: once
D gene: .
J gene: TRBJ1-5
CDR3 DNA: TGTGCCAGCAGCGCCTCCGGCGGGCGGAGTCAGCCCCAGCATTTT
CDR3 protein: CASSASGGRSQPQHF

V gene: TRBV9
clone size: .
D gene: .
J gene: TRBJ1-3
CDR3 DNA: TGTGCCAGCAGCGTAGAAGACACAGCAGGAAACACCATATATTTT
CDR3 protein: CASSVEDTAGNTIYF

V gene: TRBV28
clone size: .
D gene: TRBD1
J gene: TRBJ1-2
CDR3 DNA: TGTGCCAGCAGTACAGCCGGGACAGACTATGGCTACACCTTC
CDR3 protein: CASSTAGTDYGYTF

V gene: TRBV19
clone size: .
D gene: .
J gene: TRBJ1-5
CDR3 DNA: TGTGCCAGTAGTATAATAGAGGGACTCAATCAGCCCCAGCATTTT
CDR3 protein: CASSIIEGLNQPQHF

V gene: TRBV7-9
clone size: once
D gene: .
J gene: TRBJ2-7
CDR3 DNA: TGTGCCAGCAGCCCTGGGACACTCTACGAGCAGTACTTC
CDR3 protein: CASSPGTLYEQYF

V gene: TRBV7-3
clone size: .
D gene: .
J gene: TRBJ2-2
CDR3 DNA: TGTGCCAGCAGCTTACTGTCAGGGTCTGCCGGGGAGCTGTTTTTT
CDR3 protein: CASSLLSGSAGELFF

V gene: TRBV5-6
clone size: .
D gene: .
J gene: TRBJ2-6
CDR3 DNA: TGTGCCAGCAGCTTTCCAGGGGTCGGGGCCAACGTCCTGACTTTC
CDR3 protein: CASSFPGVGANVLTF

V gene: TRBV15
clone size: .
D gene: .
J gene: TRBJ2-7
CDR3 DNA: TGTGCCACCAGCGGGAGAGAGGACAGTACTAGGTCCTACGAGCAGTACTTC
CDR3 protein: CATSGREDSTRSYEQYF

V gene: TRBV6-6
clone size: few
D gene: TRBD2
J gene: TRBJ2-7
CDR3 DNA: TGTGCCAGCAGTTACTCTAGCGGGAGTTACGAGCAGTACTTC
CDR3 protein: CASSYSSGSYEQYF

V gene: TRBV28
clone size: .
D gene: .
J gene: TRBJ1-2
CDR3 DNA: TGTGCCAGCAGTTTGGAGGGGAACTATGGCTACACCTTC
CDR3 protein: CASSLEGNYGYTF

V gene: TRBV4-2
clone size: .
D gene: TRBD1
J gene: TRBJ2-2
CDR3 DNA: TGTGCCAGCAGGACACCGGGACAGGGGGGTACCGGGGAGCTGTTTTTT
CDR3 protein: CASRTPGQGGTGELFF

V gene: TRBV13
clone size: .
D gene: TRBD2
J gene: TRBJ2-7
CDR3 DNA: TGTGCCAGCAGCATCGGGACTAGCTACGAGCAGTACTTC
CDR3 protein: CASSIGTSYEQYF